These 18 T cell receptor beta chains came from one sample sequenced in a study of blood T cell repertoires in COVID-19. TCRdb's table, derived via immunoSEQ multiplex PCR, lists solely in-frame clones and lacks some. The data contain a few hundred thousand clones, roughly 87% of them singletons. The sample was PBMCs or T cells enriched from blood (not recorded which). All receptors come from a woman aged 18 to 35 who had recovered from COVID-19.

This chain connects TRBV28 to TRBJ1-1; 7 bases map to TRBD1. After removal of 3 bases from V and 11 bases from J, the junction contained 15 bases not matched to a gene. Germline CDR1 and CDR2: MDHEN and SYDVKM. The CDR3 is made up of 15 amino acids. The CDR3 region is CASSLTGFEVLRAFF. In DNA form, the CDR3 reads TGTGCCAGCAGTTTGACAGGGTTCGAGGTTCTACGGGCTTTCTTT.

This sequence joins TRBV20-1 and TRBJ2-7, with 9 bases matching TRBD1. J was trimmed by 1 base and V by 3 bases; bases with no gene match: 7. The germline CDR1 and CDR2 sequences are DFQATT and SNEGSKA (reference sequence). The CDR3 length is 15 residues. The CDR3 coding sequence is TGCAGTGCTAGTAAACAGGGGGCGCGGTCCTACGAGCAGTACTTC. Protein sequence: CSASKQGARSYEQYF.

V is TRBV11-2 and J is TRBJ1-6; D might be TRBD1 (6 bases). CDR1 and CDR2 (germline): SGHAT, FQNNGV. The CDR3 is 16 residues long. Trimming left V 1 base short and J 10 bases short, with 17 bases between. The CDR3 bases are TGTGCCAGCAGCTTAGTTGACAGGCCCCTCGCATCACCCCTCCACTTT. This encodes CASSLVDRPLASPLHF.

The rearrangement uses TRBV11-3 and TRBJ2-1; 15 positions agree with TRBD2. This CDR3 is 16 amino acids long. J gave up 8 bases and V 1 base, and 3 bases lay outside the gene matches. CDR1 is SGHNT, CDR2 YENEEA, per germline. This CDR3 reads CASSLGGLAGGYEQFF. CDR3 DNA: TGTGCCAGCAGCTTAGGGGGACTAGCGGGAGGTTATGAGCAGTTCTTC.

V usage is TRBV19 and J usage is TRBJ1-3; the match to TRBD1 covers 9 bases. V shed 6 bases and J 0 bases; nucleotides not matched to a gene: 3. Germline CDR1 is LNHDA and CDR2 is SQIVND (reference sequence). The CDR3 is 15 amino acids. CDR3 in amino acids: CASRTGGLSGNTIYF. CDR3 DNA sequence: TGTGCCAGTAGAACAGGGGGCCTCTCTGGAAACACCATATATTTT.

The chain joins TRBV7-8 to TRBJ1-3; D not resolved. The CDR3 is made up of 15 amino acids. V shed 4 bases and J shed 0 bases, with 10 bases lying between them. Germline CDR1 SGHVS, CDR2 FQNEAQ. The CDR3 is CASSSVPFSGNTIYF. CDR3 coding DNA: TGTGCCAGCAGCTCGGTCCCGTTCTCTGGAAACACCATATATTTT.

CDR3 loop: CASSQSVLGGEFF. The CDR3 DNA reads TGTGCCAGCAGCCAATCCGTGCTTGGAGGGGAGTTCTTC. The chain couples TRBV3-1 (or the pseudogene TRBV3-2) to TRBJ2-1, with D possibly matching TRBD2 (6 bases). V was shortened by 2 bases and J by 14 bases, with 16 bases between the two germline ends. Germline V gene lookup returns CDR1 LGHDT and CDR2 YNNKEL (reference sequence). The CDR3 has 13 amino acids.

The chain uses TRBV6-5 and TRBJ2-7; TRBD1 matches 8 bases. CDR3 length: 15 amino acids. Germline CDR1 reads MNHEY; CDR2 reads SVGAGI. Germline trimming cut 4 bases from V and 6 bases from J; bases unmatched to any gene: 11. The CDR3 sequence is CASSSTLGQGLEQYF. The CDR3 nucleotides read TGTGCCAGCAGTTCTACTCTTGGACAGGGTCTCGAGCAGTACTTC.

J is TRBJ2-2 and V is TRBV9; the match to TRBD2 covers 8 bases. The germline V gene encodes CDR1 SGDLS and CDR2 YYNGEE. With 1 base clipped from V and 1 base from J, the junction kept 6 bases outside the gene matches. The CDR3 extends over 17 amino acids. CDR3 in DNA: TGTGCCAGCAGCGTAACAGGCCTAGCGGGGAACACCGGGGAGCTGTTTTTT. This translates into CASSVTGLAGNTGELFF.

This clone was detected once. The CDR3 region has the DNA TGTGCCACCAGTGCGGGGGCCCCATCTAAGGGCTACACCTTC. This sequence encodes CATSAGAPSKGYTF. The chain joins TRBV15 to TRBJ1-2; a weak D match, TRBD1 (6 bases). V lost 6 bases, J lost 8 bases, and 19 bases lay in between. The CDR3 sequence is 14 residues long. Germline CDR1 is LNHNV and CDR2 is YYDKDF (reference sequence).

The chain combines TRBV6-5 with TRBJ2-7, with D perhaps matching TRBD1 (6 bases). Germline CDR1 MNHEY, CDR2 SVGAGI. V lost 6 bases and J 7 bases, leaving 13 bases between the germline ends. The CDR3 sequence is 12 residues long. The CDR3 region has the DNA TGTGCCAGCAGAAGGGGGTATGGGGAGCAGTACTTC. As protein: CASRRGYGEQYF.

This clone was found once. The CDR3 region has the DNA TGCGCCAGCAGCGAAGGGACTAGCAGTACAGATACGCAGTATTTT. Translated, it gives CASSEGTSSTDTQYF. The chain couples TRBV5-1 to TRBJ2-3; 9 nucleotides line up with TRBD2. The CDR3 is 15 amino acids. Germline CDR1 is SGHRS and CDR2 is YFSETQ. V lost 4 bases, J lost 3 bases, and 6 bases stayed unmatched.

The V gene is TRBV28, the J gene TRBJ1-2; 8 positions agree with TRBD1. Unmatched junction bases numbered 13, after V lost 6 bases and J lost 10 bases. Germline values: CDR1 MDHEN, CDR2 SYDVKM. This CDR3 has 14 residues. As DNA, the CDR3 is TGTGCCAGCAGCCCTACCCGGACAGGGTTTCTCTACACCTTC. Its translation: CASSPTRTGFLYTF.

The chain is built from TRBV29-1 and TRBJ1-1, with TRBD1 matching 7 bases. Germline V gives CDR1 SQVTM, CDR2 ANQGSEA. The CDR3 sequence is 12 residues long. The CDR3, as DNA: TGCAGTGCAGGGGGGTTGAACACTGAAGCTTTCTTT. This encodes CSAGGLNTEAFF.

By share, this clone counts as medium-sized. V and J are TRBV7-9 and TRBJ1-6, with 12 bases fitting TRBD1. Germline V CDR1 and CDR2: SEHNR, FQNEAQ (reference sequence). V lost 5 bases to trimming and J lost 8 bases; unmatched junction nucleotides: 4. The CDR3 is 15 amino acids. For the CDR3, the DNA is TGTGCCAGCAGCGGGGGACAGGGGGCTGATTCACCCCTCCACTTT. This gives the protein CASSGGQGADSPLHF.

CDR3 protein: CASSFPRTGGRSYNEQFF. Here the CDR3 DNA reads TGTGCCAGCAGTTTTCCCCGGACAGGGGGCAGGTCCTACAATGAGCAGTTCTTC. This chain links TRBV28 with TRBJ2-1; 11 bases fit TRBD1. From germline, CDR1 is MDHEN and CDR2 SYDVKM. After removal of 3 bases from V and 1 base from J, the junction contained 8 bases not matched to a gene. The CDR3 has 18 residues.

The genes are TRBV7-9 and TRBJ1-2; the D gene is possibly TRBD1 (5 bases). The germline V and J ends were trimmed by 5 bases and 8 bases, with 18 bases remaining between them. Germline CDR1 SEHNR, CDR2 FQNEAQ (reference sequence). The CDR3 is 14 residues long. This CDR3 is CASSPFDSSEGYTF. CDR3 DNA sequence: TGTGCCAGCAGCCCCTTCGACAGCTCGGAAGGCTACACCTTC.

The chain uses TRBV7-9 and TRBJ1-6, with D possibly TRBD1 on 5 matching bases. Germline CDR1 SEHNR, CDR2 FQNEAQ (reference sequence). The CDR3 has 14 amino acids. Trimming left V 3 bases short and J 10 bases short, with 13 bases between. The CDR3 region has the DNA TGTGCCAGCAGCTTTACCGGCAGGGAATCACCCCTCCACTTT. Its protein is CASSFTGRESPLHF.